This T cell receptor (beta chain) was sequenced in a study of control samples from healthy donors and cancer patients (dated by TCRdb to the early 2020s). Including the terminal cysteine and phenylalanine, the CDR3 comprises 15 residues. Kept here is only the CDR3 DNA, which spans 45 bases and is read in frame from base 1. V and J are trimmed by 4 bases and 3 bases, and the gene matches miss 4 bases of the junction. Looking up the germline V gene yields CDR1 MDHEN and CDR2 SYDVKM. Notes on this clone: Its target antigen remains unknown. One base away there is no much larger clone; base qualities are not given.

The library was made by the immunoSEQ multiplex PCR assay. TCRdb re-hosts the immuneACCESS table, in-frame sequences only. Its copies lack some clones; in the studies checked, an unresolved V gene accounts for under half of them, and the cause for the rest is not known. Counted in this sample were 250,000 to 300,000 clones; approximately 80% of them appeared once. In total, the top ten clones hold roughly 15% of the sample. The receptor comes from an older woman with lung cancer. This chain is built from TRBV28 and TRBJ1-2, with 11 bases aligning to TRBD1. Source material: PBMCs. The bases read TGTGCCAGCAGTTATGCGGGACAGGGGGACTATGGCTACACCTTC. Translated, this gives CASSYAGQGDYGYTF.